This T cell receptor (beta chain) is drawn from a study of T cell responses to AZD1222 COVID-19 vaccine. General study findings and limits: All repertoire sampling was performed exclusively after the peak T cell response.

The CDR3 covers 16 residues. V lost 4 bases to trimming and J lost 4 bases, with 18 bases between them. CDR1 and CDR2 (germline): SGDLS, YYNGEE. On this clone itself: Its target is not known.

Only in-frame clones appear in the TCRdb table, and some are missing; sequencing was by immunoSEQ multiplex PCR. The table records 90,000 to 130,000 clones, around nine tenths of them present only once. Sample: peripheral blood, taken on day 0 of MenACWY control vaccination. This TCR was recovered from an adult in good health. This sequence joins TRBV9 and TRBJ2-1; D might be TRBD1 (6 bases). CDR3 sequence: CASSSRQAGGYNEQFF. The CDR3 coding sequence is TGTGCCAGCAGCTCACGACAGGCCGGAGGATACAATGAGCAGTTCTTC.